This TCR beta chain was recovered during a study of beta chain features in type 1 diabetes. The study reverse transcribed the entire isolated RNA, so it sequenced expressed TCRB transcripts. Deep immunoSEQ sequencing covered naive, central memory and regulatory T cell samples. TCRdb keeps only in-frame clones here, not all; method: immunoSEQ multiplex PCR. The table includes hundreds of thousands of clones, about 29% detected once. Germline CDR1 and CDR2: SQVTM and ANQGSEA. The CDR3 runs to 12 residues. The germline V and J ends were trimmed by 7 bases and 4 bases, with 11 bases remaining between them. This clone was detected a few times.

The sample consisted of naive CD4+ T cells from blood. The clonotype originates from a man between 18 and 29 years old in good health. V and J are TRBV29-1 and TRBJ1-3; D perhaps matches TRBD1 (5 bases). This chain's CDR3 is CSGRDPGNTIYF. CDR3 sequence (DNA): TGCAGCGGCAGGGATCCAGGAAACACCATATATTTT.